The following is a T cell receptor beta chain sequence with its context. Antigen specificity is unknown. The sample comes from a study of T cell responses to AZD1222 COVID-19 vaccine. Study-level points and caveats: Spike regions recognized by vaccine-associated CD4 TCRs spanned the protein, led by 160-218 and 743-854. Of spike-specific TCRs, nearly half reportedly target regions left unmutated in variants.

The CDR3 has 13 residues. V shed 3 bases and J shed 5 bases, with 8 bases lying between them. Germline CDR1 reads MNHEY; CDR2 reads SMNVEV (reference sequence). Produced via immunoSEQ multiplex PCR; TCRdb's table is partial and in-frame only. The sample lists 100,000 or so clones; less than 90% were seen once. The source material was peripheral blood, sampled on day 0 of AZD1222 vaccination. This TCR was recovered from an adult in good health. This chain uses TRBV27 with TRBJ1-5; D unclear. Here the CDR3 reads CASSLAVDQPQHF. In DNA form, the CDR3 reads TGTGCCAGCAGTTTGGCTGTGGATCAGCCCCAGCATTTT.